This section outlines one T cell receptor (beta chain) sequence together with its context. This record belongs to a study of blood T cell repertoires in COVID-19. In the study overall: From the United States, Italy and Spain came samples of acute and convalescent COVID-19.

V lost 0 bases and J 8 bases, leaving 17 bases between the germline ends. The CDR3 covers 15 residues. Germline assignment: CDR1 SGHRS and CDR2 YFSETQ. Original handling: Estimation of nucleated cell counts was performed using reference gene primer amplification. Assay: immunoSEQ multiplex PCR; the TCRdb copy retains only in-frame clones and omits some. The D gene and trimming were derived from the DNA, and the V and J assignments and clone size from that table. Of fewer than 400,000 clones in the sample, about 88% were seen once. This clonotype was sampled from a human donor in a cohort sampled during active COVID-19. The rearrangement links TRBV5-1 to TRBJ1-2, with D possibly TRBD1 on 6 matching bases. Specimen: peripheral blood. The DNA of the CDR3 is TGCGCCAGCAGCTTGGGAGAAGGCAGGGGCAGGGGCTACACCTTC. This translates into CASSLGEGRGRGYTF. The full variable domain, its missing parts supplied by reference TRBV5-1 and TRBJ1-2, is KAGVTQTPRYLIKTRGQQVTLSCSPISGHRSVSWYQQTPGQGLQFLFEYFSETQRNKGNFPGRFSGRQFSNSRSEMNVSTLELGDSALYLCASSLGEGRGRGYTFGSGTRLTVV.